This entry lists 21 T cell receptor beta chains sequenced from one sample in a study of response to subunit inactivated influenza vaccine. TCRdb redid the calling of the RT-PCR reads with MiXCR, one entry per CDR3 protein. The data hold roughly 700,000 distinct CDR3 sequences, with over 11% observed a single time. Here the sequenced sample was PBMCs from blood, taken about 14 days before vaccination. Receptors originate from a man aged 45-65 years who received an inactivated influenza vaccine.

This clonotype was detected only a few times. The V gene is TRBV7-9, the J gene TRBJ2-7; D is possibly TRBD1 (6 bases). There are 14 residues in the CDR3. Per germline, CDR1 SEHNR and CDR2 FQNEAQ (reference sequence). V lost 4 bases, J lost 7 bases, and 17 bases lay in between. CDR3 nucleotides: TGTGCCAGCAGCTCCCCCACAGGGTTGGAGGAGCAGTACTTC. Translating gives CASSSPTGLEEQYF.

The chain links TRBV7-9 to TRBJ1-2; 8 positions agree with TRBD1. This CDR3 is 15 amino acids long. Germline V gives CDR1 SEHNR, CDR2 FQNEAQ (reference sequence). V was clipped by 5 bases and J by 1 base; unmatched bases: 6. The CDR3 sequence: CASSNRGISNYGYTF. CDR3 nucleotides: TGTGCCAGCAGCAACAGGGGGATAAGTAACTATGGCTACACCTTC.

This clonotype was seen once. An end of the junction does not agree with germline; a read error may underlie this. The genes are TRBV5-5 and TRBJ2-2; 7 nucleotides agree with TRBD2. Germline V CDR1 and CDR2: SGHKS, YYEKEE (reference sequence). The CDR3 runs 14 residues. The CDR3 protein is CASSHGRPTWELFF. CDR3 coding DNA: TGTGCCAGCAGCCACGGGAGGCCCACCTGGGAGCTGTTTTTT.

This clonotype has a count of ten or more. The V gene is TRBV3-1, the J gene TRBJ2-2; D might be TRBD2 (6 bases). V was cut by 0 bases and J by 5 bases, with 10 bases left in between. This CDR3 contains 15 residues. CDR1 is LGHDT, CDR2 YNNKEL, per germline (reference sequence). The CDR3 region is CASSQELASTGELFF. The CDR3 nucleotides read TGTGCCAGCAGCCAAGAACTAGCCTCTACCGGGGAGCTGTTTTTT.

The sample holds a few counts of this clonotype. The rearrangement joins TRBV12-3 or TRBV12-4 to TRBJ2-2, with D possibly TRBD1 on 6 matching bases. This CDR3 comprises 14 residues. V was pared by 8 bases and J by 4 bases, with 14 bases between. CDR3 loop: CASGSQGTTGELFF. In DNA, the CDR3 is TGTGCCAGCGGGTCCCAGGGGACCACCGGGGAGCTGTTTTTT.

The chain joins TRBV28 to TRBJ2-5; 10 bases line up with TRBD1. The CDR3 loop spans 15 amino acids. V shed 5 bases and J 5 bases; nucleotides not matched to a gene: 8. Germline V gives CDR1 MDHEN, CDR2 SYDVKM. The DNA for the CDR3 is TGTGCCAGCAGTGTGACAGGGGGCGAGTATGAGACCCAGTACTTC. It encodes CASSVTGGEYETQYF.

V gene TRBV5-5 combines with J gene TRBJ2-5; 10 nucleotides line up with TRBD1. The CDR3 is made up of 16 amino acids. Germline CDR1 reads SGHKS; CDR2 reads YYEKEE (reference sequence). With 3 bases clipped from V and 4 bases from J, the junction kept 9 bases outside the gene matches. This chain's CDR3 is CASSWGQGPAGETQYF. The CDR3 nucleotides read TGTGCCAGCAGCTGGGGACAGGGGCCTGCGGGAGAGACCCAGTACTTC.

The chain couples TRBV12-3 or TRBV12-4 to TRBJ2-1, with D perhaps being TRBD1 or TRBD2 (5 bases each). V lost 5 bases, J lost 7 bases, and 15 bases lay in between. The CDR3 consists of 14 residues. CDR3 protein: CASSLTGPWNEQFF. The CDR3 DNA sequence: TGTGCCAGCAGTCTCACGGGACCATGGAATGAGCAGTTCTTC.

This sequence joins TRBV10-3 and TRBJ2-1; D remains unclear. V lost 0 bases to trimming and J lost 7 bases, with 7 bases between them. Per germline, CDR1 ENHRY and CDR2 SYGVKD. The CDR3 covers 13 residues. The CDR3: CAISESGANEQFF. CDR3 sequence (DNA): TGTGCCATCAGTGAGTCAGGAGCTAATGAGCAGTTCTTC.

This chain links TRBV20-1 with TRBJ2-7; 9 positions agree with TRBD2. Trimming cost V 6 bases and J 5 bases; bases outside gene matches: 17. Germline V gene sequence: CDR1 DFQATT, CDR2 SNEGSKA (reference sequence). The CDR3 runs 16 residues. This CDR3 is CSAHAGWGLATHEQYF. In DNA, the CDR3 is TGCAGTGCACACGCCGGGTGGGGACTAGCAACCCACGAGCAGTACTTC.

This clonotype was observed a handful of times. The chain is built from TRBV27 and TRBJ1-6, with D maybe TRBD1 (6 bases). Germline V gene data show CDR1 as MNHEY and CDR2 as SMNVEV (reference sequence). Trimming removed 6 bases from V and 9 bases from J, with 9 bases in between. CDR3 size: 12 residues. The CDR3 nucleotides read TGTGCCAGCAGCTTCAGGGGTTCACCCCTCCACTTT. Protein product: CASSFRGSPLHF.

This clonotype was recorded a few times. This sequence joins TRBV10-1 and TRBJ2-3; D ambiguous. The V and J ends lost 2 bases and 8 bases respectively, with 8 bases between them. This CDR3 contains 12 residues. Germline V lookup: CDR1 WNHNN, CDR2 SYGVQD (reference sequence). The chain's CDR3 is CASSEGMPTQYF. The CDR3 region has the DNA TGCGCCAGCAGTGAGGGCATGCCTACGCAGTATTTT.

V is TRBV5-1 and J is TRBJ1-1; D not certain. V dropped 1 base and J dropped 6 bases, with 7 bases sitting between them. This CDR3 has 12 residues. Germline V gives CDR1 SGHRS, CDR2 YFSETQ. In nucleotides, the CDR3 is TGCGCCAGCAGCTTGATCGGCCCTGAAGCTTTCTTT. It codes for CASSLIGPEAFF.

The rearrangement links TRBV12-3 or TRBV12-4 to TRBJ1-5; D is unclear. CDR3 size: 14 residues. V shed 3 bases and J shed 3 bases, with 9 bases lying between them. Written as DNA, the CDR3 is TGTGCCAGCAGTTTTTCGGGAACCAATCAGCCCCAGCATTTT. It is translated as CASSFSGTNQPQHF.

V usage is TRBV20-1 and J usage is TRBJ2-3; TRBD2 is a possible D gene (7 bases). The V end lost 6 bases, the J end lost 0 bases, and 19 bases lay between the germline ends. The CDR3 consists of 16 residues. Germline-derived CDR1 and CDR2 are DFQATT and SNEGSKA (reference sequence). CDR3 sequence reads: CSAHPGGRSSTDTQYF. The DNA for the CDR3 is TGCAGTGCGCATCCCGGGGGGCGGAGTAGCACAGATACGCAGTATTTT.

CDR3 coding DNA: TGTGCCAGCAGTTCGCTAGCGGGGTCCGGGGAGCTGTTTTTT. Its translation is CASSSLAGSGELFF. The chain is built from TRBV12-3 or TRBV12-4 and TRBJ2-2, with 9 bases fitting TRBD2. The CDR3 totals 14 residues. After removal of 4 bases from V and 6 bases from J, the junction contained 3 bases not matched to a gene.

The gene calls are TRBV12-3 or TRBV12-4 and TRBJ2-3; D not certain. The CDR3 sequence is 13 residues long. Trimming took 7 bases from V and 4 from J, leaving 12 bases between them. The CDR3 here is CASTTLRADTQYF. CDR3 sequence (DNA): TGTGCCAGCACCACGCTCCGGGCAGATACGCAGTATTTT.

The chain combines TRBV20-1 with TRBJ2-5; a possible D gene is TRBD1 (5 bases). The CDR3 totals 12 residues. In germline, CDR1 is DFQATT, CDR2 SNEGSKA (reference sequence). The germline V and J ends were trimmed by 6 bases and 7 bases, with 15 bases remaining between them. This CDR3 is CSAAGRRPTQYF. CDR3 coding DNA: TGCAGTGCAGCAGGGCGTCGGCCGACCCAGTACTTC.

This chain joins TRBV10-3 and TRBJ1-5, with D unclear. CDR3 length: 17 amino acids. The germline V gene has CDR1 ENHRY and CDR2 SYGVKD. V shed 0 bases and J shed 0 bases, with 12 bases lying between them. Here the CDR3 reads CAISESNSPYSNQPQHF. In DNA, the CDR3 is TGTGCCATCAGTGAGTCGAACAGCCCCTATAGCAATCAGCCCCAGCATTTT.

This clonotype has only a few counts. The rearrangement uses TRBV20-1 and TRBJ2-7; D may be TRBD2 (5 bases). Germline V CDR1 and CDR2: DFQATT, SNEGSKA (reference sequence). This CDR3 is built from 13 residues. V was trimmed by 3 bases and J by 3 bases, leaving 12 bases between them. CDR3 residues: CSARIPGSYEQYF. CDR3 bases: TGCAGTGCTAGGATCCCGGGGAGCTACGAGCAGTACTTC.

In its sample, this clonotype was seen many times. The chain uses TRBV20-1 and TRBJ1-2; D is undetermined. The length of the CDR3 is 11 residues. The germline V gene has CDR1 DFQATT and CDR2 SNEGSKA (reference sequence). V was cut by 3 bases and J by 8 bases, with 10 bases left in between. The CDR3 here is CSARFGGGYTF. CDR3 nucleotides: TGCAGTGCTAGGTTCGGAGGAGGCTACACCTTC.